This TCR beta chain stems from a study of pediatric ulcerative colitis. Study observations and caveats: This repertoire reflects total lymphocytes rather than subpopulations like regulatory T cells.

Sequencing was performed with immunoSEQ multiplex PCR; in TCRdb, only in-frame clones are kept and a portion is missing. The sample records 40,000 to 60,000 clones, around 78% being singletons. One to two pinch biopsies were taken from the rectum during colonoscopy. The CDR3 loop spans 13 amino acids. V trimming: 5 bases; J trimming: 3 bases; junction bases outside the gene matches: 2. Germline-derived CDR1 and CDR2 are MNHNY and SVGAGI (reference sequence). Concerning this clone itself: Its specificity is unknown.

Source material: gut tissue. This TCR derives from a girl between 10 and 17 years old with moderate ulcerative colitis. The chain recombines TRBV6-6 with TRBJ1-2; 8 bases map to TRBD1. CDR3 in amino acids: CASSPTGDYGYTF. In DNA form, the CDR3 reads TGTGCCAGCAGTCCGACAGGGGACTATGGCTACACCTTC.